This TCR beta chain was identified during a study of blood T cell repertoires in COVID-19. Study summary: Sites in the United States, Italy and Spain provided acute and convalescent COVID-19 samples.

The CDR3 spans 15 residues. Germline CDR1 SGDLS, CDR2 YYNGEE. Trimming took 1 base from V and 7 from J; bases not matched to a gene: 5. Using immunoSEQ multiplex PCR, the repertoire was profiled, and TCRdb retains in-frame clones only, with some absent. Of 200,000 or so clones listed, about 88% are singletons. Seattle patients were enrolled during active infection and followed longitudinally. Sequenced input: peripheral blood. This TCR was recovered from a man between 45 and 60 years old with COVID-19, enrolled during active disease. The chain recombines TRBV9 with TRBJ1-6, with 7 bases aligning to TRBD1. Here the CDR3 reads CASSVTGTVNSPLHF. As DNA, the CDR3 is TGTGCCAGCAGCGTAACCGGGACAGTGAATTCACCCCTCCACTTT.